The next 14 T cell receptor beta chains were all read from a single sample in a study of Ad26.COV2.S vaccination and SARS-CoV-2 variants. Treatment noted: over 15 received Ad26.COV2.S at low or high dose, single or two shots; a few received placebo; per-sample allocation not given. Specimen acquisition occurred on day 63 following the initial vaccine or placebo injection. Data came from immunoSEQ multiplex PCR; TCRdb stores just in-frame clones and leaves some out. This sample has over 400,000 clones; about 90% occur once, and the top ten carry approximately 1.6%. Sample: peripheral blood, taken in a trial of Ad26.COV2.S vaccine versus placebo. The receptors stem from a person aged 18-65 years who received the Ad26.COV2.S COVID-19 vaccine or a placebo.

The V gene is TRBV18, the J gene TRBJ1-4; D possibly corresponds to TRBD1 (6 bases). The CDR3 is made up of 15 amino acids. V was cut by 3 bases and J by 7 bases, with 15 bases left in between. Per the germline V gene, CDR1 is KGHSH and CDR2 is LQKENI. CDR3 nucleotide sequence: TGTGCCAGCTCACCGAACCGGGACATTCGTGAAAAACTGTTTTTT. Residues: CASSPNRDIREKLFF. The whole variable domain, filled in from reference TRBV18 and TRBJ1-4, reads NAGVMQNPRHLVRRRGQEARLRCSPMKGHSHVYWYRQLPEEGLKFMVYLQKENIIDESGMPKERFSAEFPKEGPSILRIQQVVRGDSAAYFCASSPNRDIREKLFFGSGTQLSVL.

The V call is TRBV6-5, the J call TRBJ1-2; D perhaps matches TRBD1 (5 bases). Germline V CDR1 and CDR2: MNHEY, SVGAGI. This CDR3 has 15 residues. Trimming cost V 0 bases and J 3 bases, with 11 bases left between them. The chain's CDR3 is CASSYSIGGDYGYTF. The CDR3 nucleotides read TGTGCCAGCAGTTACTCGATTGGGGGTGACTATGGCTACACCTTC.

On this clone: The same CDR3 can be traced to other DNA sequences in this sample. The CDR3 DNA reads TGTGCCAGCTCACCATCCTCCTACGAGCAGTACTTC. It translates to CASSPSSYEQYF. This chain connects TRBV18 to TRBJ2-7; unclear D gene. V was trimmed by 2 bases and J by 0 bases, leaving 2 bases between them. The V gene's germline CDR1 is KGHSH and CDR2 LQKENI. This CDR3 region has 12 residues.

The genes are TRBV6-4 and TRBJ2-1, with D possibly being TRBD1 (7 bases). Trimming left V 6 bases short and J 15 bases short, with 27 bases between. The CDR3 consists of 15 residues. Germline loops: CDR1 MRHNA, CDR2 SNTAGT. Here the CDR3 reads CASSAYDREVSSLFF. The DNA of the CDR3 is TGTGCCAGCAGCGCGTACGACAGGGAGGTATCGAGCCTGTTCTTC.

This clone was detected only once. The chain recombines TRBV7-2 with TRBJ1-5; D not resolved. This CDR3 has 13 residues. V gave up 3 bases and J gave up 4 bases, with 7 bases separating them. Per germline, CDR1 SGHTA and CDR2 FQGNSA. In nucleotides, the CDR3 is TGTGCCAGCAGCTTTAACAGAAATCAGCCCCAGCATTTT. It encodes CASSFNRNQPQHF. The full variable domain, its missing parts supplied by reference TRBV7-2 and TRBJ1-5, is GAGVSQSPSNKVTEKGKDVELRCDPISGHTALYWYRQSLGQGLEFLIYFQGNSAPDKSGLPSDRFSAERTGGSVSTLTIQRTQQEDSAVYLCASSFNRNQPQHFGDGTRLSIL.

This rearrangement joins TRBV6-2 or TRBV6-3 to TRBJ2-1, with TRBD2 as a possible D gene (5 bases). The CDR3 runs to 15 residues. Trimming left V 4 bases short and J 7 bases short, with 17 bases between. Germline assignment: CDR1 MNHEY and CDR2 SVGEGT. CDR3: CASSLRAGRRNEQFF. The DNA of the CDR3 is TGTGCCAGCAGTTTGAGGGCAGGACGACGGAATGAGCAGTTCTTC.

The rearrangement joins TRBV7-2 to TRBJ2-5, with TRBD2 matching over 8 bases. This CDR3 is 16 amino acids long. Germline lookup yields CDR1 SGHTA and CDR2 FQGNSA. Trimming removed 6 bases from V and 5 bases from J; junction bases left unmatched: 14. In nucleotides, the CDR3 is TGTGCCAGCAGTCGGGGGGGCCACCGAAATGGGGAGACCCAGTACTTC. Protein product: CASSRGGHRNGETQYF.

The chain is built from TRBV27 and TRBJ1-2, with TRBD1 matching 9 bases. Germline V gene data show CDR1 as MNHEY and CDR2 as SMNVEV (reference sequence). The CDR3 has 15 amino acids. Germline trimming cut 7 bases from V and 7 bases from J; bases unmatched to any gene: 13. CDR3 coding DNA: TGTGCCAGCAAAACGTCGGGACAGGGAATACGTGGCTACACCTTC. The encoded protein is CASKTSGQGIRGYTF.

V gene TRBV7-8 combines with J gene TRBJ2-3; D may be TRBD2 (6 bases). V gave up 2 bases and J gave up 2 bases, with 14 bases separating them. Germline CDR1 reads SGHVS; CDR2 reads FQNEAQ. There are 16 residues in the CDR3. CDR3 nucleotide sequence: TGTGCCAGCAGCTTAAGCCGGGGCGGGGCCACAGATACGCAGTATTTT. Its protein product is CASSLSRGGATDTQYF.

The chain has TRBV11-3 and TRBJ2-1; 7 nucleotides match TRBD1. This CDR3 has 16 amino acids. V lost 2 bases and J lost 6; bases outside the gene matches: 10. Germline lookup yields CDR1 SGHNT and CDR2 YENEEA. The CDR3 DNA follows: TGTGCCAGCAGCTTACGACAGGGCGGTACGATCAATGAGCAGTTCTTC. Translated: CASSLRQGGTINEQFF.

This chain joins TRBV7-2 and TRBJ2-7; 8 positions agree with TRBD1. V dropped 2 bases and J dropped 6; count of bases not matched to a gene: 6. The length of the CDR3 is 14 residues. Germline CDR1 reads SGHTA; CDR2 reads FQGNSA. The CDR3 reads CASSLITGGVEQYF. The CDR3 region has the DNA TGTGCCAGCAGCTTAATTACAGGGGGAGTCGAGCAGTACTTC.

The chain is built from TRBV19 and TRBJ2-1, with 10 bases lining up with TRBD2. This CDR3 region has 15 residues. V shed 4 bases and J 4 bases; nucleotides not matched to a gene: 4. Germline CDR1 is LNHDA and CDR2 is SQIVND (reference sequence). The CDR3 DNA reads TGTGCCAGTAGTACACTAGCGGGGCCTTACAATGAGCAGTTCTTC. This sequence encodes CASSTLAGPYNEQFF.

This clone was recorded once. The CDR3 sequence is CASSLASGGAVVKNIQYF. For the CDR3, the DNA is TGTGCCAGCAGCTTGGCTAGCGGGGGGGCAGTGGTCAAAAACATTCAGTACTTC. J is TRBJ2-4 and V is TRBV5-4, with 12 bases fitting TRBD2. V was clipped by 0 bases and J by 3 bases; unmatched bases: 7. This CDR3 is built from 18 residues. Germline CDR1 reads SGHNT; CDR2 reads YYREEE (reference sequence).

The genes are TRBV7-2 and TRBJ1-5, with 11 bases lining up with TRBD1. Per the germline V gene, CDR1 is SGHTA and CDR2 is FQGNSA. This CDR3 has 15 residues. With 5 bases clipped from V and 4 bases from J, the junction kept 4 bases outside the gene matches. CDR3 DNA sequence: TGTGCCAGCAGCCTGGACAGGGGGCCAAATCAGCCCCAGCATTTT. It encodes CASSLDRGPNQPQHF.